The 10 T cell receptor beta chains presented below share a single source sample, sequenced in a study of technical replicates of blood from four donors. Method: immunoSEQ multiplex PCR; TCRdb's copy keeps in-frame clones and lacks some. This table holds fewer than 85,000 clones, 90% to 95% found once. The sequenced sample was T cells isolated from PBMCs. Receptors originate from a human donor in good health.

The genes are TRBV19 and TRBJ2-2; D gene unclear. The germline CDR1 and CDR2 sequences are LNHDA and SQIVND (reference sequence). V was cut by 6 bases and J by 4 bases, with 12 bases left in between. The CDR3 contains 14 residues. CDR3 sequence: CASSVEAPTGELFF. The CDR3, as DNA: TGTGCCAGTAGCGTCGAGGCTCCCACCGGGGAGCTGTTTTTT.

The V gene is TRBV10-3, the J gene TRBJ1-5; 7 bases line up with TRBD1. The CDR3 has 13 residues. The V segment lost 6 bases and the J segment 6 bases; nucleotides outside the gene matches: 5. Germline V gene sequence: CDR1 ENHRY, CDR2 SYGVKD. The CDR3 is CAIRTGAGQPQHF. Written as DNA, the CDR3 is TGTGCCATCAGAACAGGGGCCGGTCAGCCCCAGCATTTT.

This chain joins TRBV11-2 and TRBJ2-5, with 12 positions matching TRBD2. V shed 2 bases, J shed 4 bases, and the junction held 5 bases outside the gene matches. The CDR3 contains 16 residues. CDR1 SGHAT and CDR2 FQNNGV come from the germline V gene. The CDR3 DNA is TGTGCCAGCAGCTTATCTCTAGCGGGAGGGGTAGAGACCCAGTACTTC. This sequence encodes CASSLSLAGGVETQYF.

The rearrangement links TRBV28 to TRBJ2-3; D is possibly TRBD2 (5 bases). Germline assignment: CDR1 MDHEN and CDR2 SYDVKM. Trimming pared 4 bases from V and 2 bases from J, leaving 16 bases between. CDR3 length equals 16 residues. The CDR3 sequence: CASSSGVLLNTDTQYF. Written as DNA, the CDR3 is TGTGCCAGCAGTTCCGGGGTACTCCTGAACACAGATACGCAGTATTTT.

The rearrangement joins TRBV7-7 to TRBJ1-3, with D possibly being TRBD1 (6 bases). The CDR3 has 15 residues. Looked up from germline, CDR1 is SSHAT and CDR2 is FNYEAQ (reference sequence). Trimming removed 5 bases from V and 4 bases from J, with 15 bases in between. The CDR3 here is CASSRLQGAGNTIYF. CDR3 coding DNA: TGTGCCAGCAGCCGACTACAGGGAGCCGGAAACACCATATATTTT.

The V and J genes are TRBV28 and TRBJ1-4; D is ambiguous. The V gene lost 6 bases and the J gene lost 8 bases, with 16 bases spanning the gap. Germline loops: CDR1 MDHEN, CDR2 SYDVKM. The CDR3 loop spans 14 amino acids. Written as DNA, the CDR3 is TGTGCCAGCAGAGAGGACGAGAGGAGGGAAAAACTGTTTTTT. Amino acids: CASREDERREKLFF.

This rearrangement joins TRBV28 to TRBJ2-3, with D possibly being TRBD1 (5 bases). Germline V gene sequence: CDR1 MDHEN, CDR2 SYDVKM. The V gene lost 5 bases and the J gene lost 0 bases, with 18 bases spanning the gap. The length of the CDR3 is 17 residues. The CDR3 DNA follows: TGTGCCAGCAGTCCCTATCCGACGGACACTAGCACAGATACGCAGTATTTT. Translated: CASSPYPTDTSTDTQYF.

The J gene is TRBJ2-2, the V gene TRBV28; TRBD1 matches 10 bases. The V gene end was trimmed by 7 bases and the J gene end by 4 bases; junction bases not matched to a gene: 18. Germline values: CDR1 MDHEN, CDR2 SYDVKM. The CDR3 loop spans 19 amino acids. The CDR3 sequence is CASNTKVPGTGVRTGELFF. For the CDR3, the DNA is TGTGCCAGCAACACAAAGGTCCCAGGGACAGGGGTTCGCACCGGGGAGCTGTTTTTT.

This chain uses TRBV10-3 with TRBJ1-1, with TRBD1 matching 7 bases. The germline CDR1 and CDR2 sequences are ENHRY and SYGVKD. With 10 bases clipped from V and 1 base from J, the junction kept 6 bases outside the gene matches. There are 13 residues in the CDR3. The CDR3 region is CATRGPGNTEAFF. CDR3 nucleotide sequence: TGTGCCACTAGGGGGCCCGGGAACACTGAAGCTTTCTTT.

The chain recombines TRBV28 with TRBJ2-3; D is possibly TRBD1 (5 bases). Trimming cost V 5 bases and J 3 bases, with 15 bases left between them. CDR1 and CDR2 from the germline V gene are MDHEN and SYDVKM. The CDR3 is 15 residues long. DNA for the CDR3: TGTGCCAGCAGTCCCCGTCCAGGGCGGACAGATACGCAGTATTTT. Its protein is CASSPRPGRTDTQYF.